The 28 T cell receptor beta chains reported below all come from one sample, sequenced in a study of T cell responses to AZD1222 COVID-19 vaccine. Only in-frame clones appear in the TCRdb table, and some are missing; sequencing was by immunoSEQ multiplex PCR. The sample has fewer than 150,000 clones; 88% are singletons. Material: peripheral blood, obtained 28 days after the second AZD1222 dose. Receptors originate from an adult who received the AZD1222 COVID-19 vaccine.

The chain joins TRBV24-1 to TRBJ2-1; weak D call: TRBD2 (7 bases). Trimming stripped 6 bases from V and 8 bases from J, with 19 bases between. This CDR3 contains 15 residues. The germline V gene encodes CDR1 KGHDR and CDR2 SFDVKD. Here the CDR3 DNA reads TGTGCCACCAGTAAAGGAGTCGGGGGGCTGGATGAGCAGTTCTTC. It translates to CATSKGVGGLDEQFF.

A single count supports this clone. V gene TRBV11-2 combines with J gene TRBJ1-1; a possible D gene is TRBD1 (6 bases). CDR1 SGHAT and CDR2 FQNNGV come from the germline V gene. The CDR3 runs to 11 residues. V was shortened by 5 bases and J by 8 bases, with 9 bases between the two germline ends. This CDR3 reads CASSKGTEAFF. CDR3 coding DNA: TGTGCCAGCAGCAAGGGGACAGAAGCTTTCTTT.

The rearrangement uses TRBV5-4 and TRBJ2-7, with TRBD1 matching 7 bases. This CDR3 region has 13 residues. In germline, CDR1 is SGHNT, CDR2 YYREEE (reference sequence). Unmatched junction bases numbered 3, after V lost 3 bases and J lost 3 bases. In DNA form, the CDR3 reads TGTGCCAGCAGCTGGGACAGAAACTACGAGCAGTACTTC. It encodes CASSWDRNYEQYF.

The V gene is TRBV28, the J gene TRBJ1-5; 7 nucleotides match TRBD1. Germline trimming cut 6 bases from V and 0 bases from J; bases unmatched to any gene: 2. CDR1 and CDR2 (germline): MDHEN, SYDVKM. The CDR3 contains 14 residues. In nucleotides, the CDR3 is TGTGCCAGCAGCTGGACAGGTAGCAATCAGCCCCAGCATTTT. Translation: CASSWTGSNQPQHF.

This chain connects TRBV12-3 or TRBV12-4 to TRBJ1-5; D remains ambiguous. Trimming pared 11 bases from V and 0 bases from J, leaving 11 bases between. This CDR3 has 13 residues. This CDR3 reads CASSGDSNQPQHF. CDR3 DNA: TGTGCCTCCTCCGGGGATAGCAATCAGCCCCAGCATTTT.

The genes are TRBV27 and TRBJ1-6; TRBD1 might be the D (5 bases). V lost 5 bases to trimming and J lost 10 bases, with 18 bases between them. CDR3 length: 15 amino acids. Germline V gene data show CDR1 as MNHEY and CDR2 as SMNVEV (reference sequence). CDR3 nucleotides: TGTGCCAGCAGTCCCCAGGGTACTGCTAACTCACCCCTCCACTTT. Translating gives CASSPQGTANSPLHF.

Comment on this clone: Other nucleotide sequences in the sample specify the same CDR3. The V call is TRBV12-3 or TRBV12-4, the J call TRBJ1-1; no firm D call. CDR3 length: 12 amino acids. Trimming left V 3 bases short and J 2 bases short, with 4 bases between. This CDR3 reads CASSLGNTEAFF. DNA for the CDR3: TGTGCCAGCAGTTTGGGAAACACTGAAGCTTTCTTT.

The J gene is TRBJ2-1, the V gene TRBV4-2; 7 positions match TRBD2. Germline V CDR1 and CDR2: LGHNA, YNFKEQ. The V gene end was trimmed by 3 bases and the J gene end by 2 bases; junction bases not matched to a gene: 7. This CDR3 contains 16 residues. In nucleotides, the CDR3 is TGTGCCAGCAGCCAGACGGGACTAACGACCTACAATGAGCAGTTCTTC. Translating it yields CASSQTGLTTYNEQFF.

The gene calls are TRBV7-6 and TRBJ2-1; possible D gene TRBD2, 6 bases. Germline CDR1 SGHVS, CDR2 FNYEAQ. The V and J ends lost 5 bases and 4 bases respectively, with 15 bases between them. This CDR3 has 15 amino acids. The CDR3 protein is CASSLSGSTYNEQFF. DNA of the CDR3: TGTGCCAGCAGCCTCAGCGGGTCGACTTACAATGAGCAGTTCTTC.

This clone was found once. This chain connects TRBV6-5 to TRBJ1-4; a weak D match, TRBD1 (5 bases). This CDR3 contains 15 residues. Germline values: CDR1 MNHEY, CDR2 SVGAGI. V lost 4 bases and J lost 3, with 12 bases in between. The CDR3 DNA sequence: TGTGCCAGCAGTTCGACCGGGGGGGCTAATGAAAAACTGTTTTTT. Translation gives CASSSTGGANEKLFF.

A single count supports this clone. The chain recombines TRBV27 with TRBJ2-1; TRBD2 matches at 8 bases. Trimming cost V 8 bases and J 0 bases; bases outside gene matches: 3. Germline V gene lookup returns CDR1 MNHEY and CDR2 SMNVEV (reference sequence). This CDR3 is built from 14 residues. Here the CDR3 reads CASGAGGSYNEQFF. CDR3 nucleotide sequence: TGTGCCAGCGGTGCGGGGGGCTCCTACAATGAGCAGTTCTTC.

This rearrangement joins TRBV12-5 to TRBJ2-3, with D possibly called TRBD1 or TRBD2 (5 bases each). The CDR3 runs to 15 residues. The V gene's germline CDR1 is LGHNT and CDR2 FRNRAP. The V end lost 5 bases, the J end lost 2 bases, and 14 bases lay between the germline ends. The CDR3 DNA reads TGTGCTAGTGGTCGCCGGGACGGTTACACAGATACGCAGTATTTT. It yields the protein CASGRRDGYTDTQYF.

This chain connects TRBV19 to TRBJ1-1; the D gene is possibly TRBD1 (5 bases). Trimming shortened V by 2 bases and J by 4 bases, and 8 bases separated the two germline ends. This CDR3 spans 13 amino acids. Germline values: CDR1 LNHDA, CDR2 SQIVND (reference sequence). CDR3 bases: TGTGCCAGTAGTATATCCGGGACCACTGAAGCTTTCTTT. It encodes CASSISGTTEAFF.

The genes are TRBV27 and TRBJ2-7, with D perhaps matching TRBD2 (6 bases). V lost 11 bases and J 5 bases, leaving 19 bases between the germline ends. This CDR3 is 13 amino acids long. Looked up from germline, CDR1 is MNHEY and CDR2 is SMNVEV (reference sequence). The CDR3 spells CARQRASKHEQYF. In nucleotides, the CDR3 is TGTGCCCGCCAGCGGGCCAGCAAGCACGAGCAGTACTTC.

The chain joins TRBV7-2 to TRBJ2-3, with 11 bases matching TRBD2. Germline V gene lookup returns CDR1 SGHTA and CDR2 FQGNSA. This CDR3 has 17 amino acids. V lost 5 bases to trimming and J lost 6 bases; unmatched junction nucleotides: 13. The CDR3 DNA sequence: TGTGCCAGCAGCCCTCGGTGGGCTAGCGGGGGGTCGGATACGCAGTATTTT. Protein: CASSPRWASGGSDTQYF. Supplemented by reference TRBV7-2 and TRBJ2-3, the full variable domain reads GAGVSQSPSNKVTEKGKDVELRCDPISGHTALYWYRQSLGQGLEFLIYFQGNSAPDKSGLPSDRFSAERTGGSVSTLTIQRTQQEDSAVYLCASSPRWASGGSDTQYFGPGTRLTVL.

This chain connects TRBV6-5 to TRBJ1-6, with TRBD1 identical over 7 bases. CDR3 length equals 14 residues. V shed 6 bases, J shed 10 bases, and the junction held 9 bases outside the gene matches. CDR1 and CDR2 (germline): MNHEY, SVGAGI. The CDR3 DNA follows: TGTGCCAGCAGCCCACAGGGGCCGGAGTCACCCCTCCACTTT. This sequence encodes CASSPQGPESPLHF.

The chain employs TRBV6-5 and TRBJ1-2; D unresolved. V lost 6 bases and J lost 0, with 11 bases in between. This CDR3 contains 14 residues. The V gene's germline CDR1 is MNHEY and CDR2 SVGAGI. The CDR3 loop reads CASRAREANYGYTF. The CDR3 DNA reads TGTGCCAGCAGGGCTAGGGAAGCTAACTATGGCTACACCTTC.

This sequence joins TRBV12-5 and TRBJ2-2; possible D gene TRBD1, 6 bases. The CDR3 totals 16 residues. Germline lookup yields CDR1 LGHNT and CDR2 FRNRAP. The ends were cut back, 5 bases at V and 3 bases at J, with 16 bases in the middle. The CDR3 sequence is CASGQQGFRDTGELFF. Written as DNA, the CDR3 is TGTGCTAGTGGTCAGCAGGGGTTTCGGGACACCGGGGAGCTGTTTTTT. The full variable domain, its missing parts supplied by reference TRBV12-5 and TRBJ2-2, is DARVTQTPRHKVTEMGQEVTMRCQPILGHNTVFWYRQTMMQGLELLAYFRNRAPLDDSGMPKDRFSAEMPDATLATLKIQPSEPRDSAVYFCASGQQGFRDTGELFFGEGSRLTVL.

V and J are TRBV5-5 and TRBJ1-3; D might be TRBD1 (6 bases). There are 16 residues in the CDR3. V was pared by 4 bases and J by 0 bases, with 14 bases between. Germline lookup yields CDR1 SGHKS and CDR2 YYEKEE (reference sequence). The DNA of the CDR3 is TGTGCCAGCAGCGTCGGGACACGGAGCTCTGGAAACACCATATATTTT. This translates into CASSVGTRSSGNTIYF.

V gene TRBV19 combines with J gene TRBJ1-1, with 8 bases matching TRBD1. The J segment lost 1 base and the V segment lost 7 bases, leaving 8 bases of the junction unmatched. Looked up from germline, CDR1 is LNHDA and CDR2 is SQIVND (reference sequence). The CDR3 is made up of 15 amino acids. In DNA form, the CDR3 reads TGTGCCAGTACCCCAATAGGACAGGGGAACACTGAAGCTTTCTTT. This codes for CASTPIGQGNTEAFF. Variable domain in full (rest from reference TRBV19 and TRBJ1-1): DGGITQSPKYLFRKEGQNVTLSCEQNLNHDAMYWYRQDPGQGLRLIYYSQIVNDFQKGDIAEGYSVSREKKESFPLTVTSAQKNPTAFYLCASTPIGQGNTEAFFGQGTRLTVV.

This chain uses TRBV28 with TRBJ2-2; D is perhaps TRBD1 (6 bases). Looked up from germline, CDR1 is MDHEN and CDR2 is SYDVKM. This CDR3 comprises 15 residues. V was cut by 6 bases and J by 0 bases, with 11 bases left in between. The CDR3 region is CASSRAGANTGELFF. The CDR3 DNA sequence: TGTGCCAGCAGCCGCGCAGGGGCGAACACCGGGGAGCTGTTTTTT.

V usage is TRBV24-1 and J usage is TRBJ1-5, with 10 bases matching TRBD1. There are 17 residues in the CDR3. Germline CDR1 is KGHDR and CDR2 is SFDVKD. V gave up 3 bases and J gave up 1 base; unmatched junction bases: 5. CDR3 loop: CATSDRTGGMSNQPQHF. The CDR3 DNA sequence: TGTGCCACCAGTGATAGGACAGGGGGTATGAGCAATCAGCCCCAGCATTTT.

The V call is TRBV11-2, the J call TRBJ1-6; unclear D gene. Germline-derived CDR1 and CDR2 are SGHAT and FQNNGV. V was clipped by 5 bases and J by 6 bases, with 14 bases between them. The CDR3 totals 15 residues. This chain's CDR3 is CASSPRPGGNSPLHF. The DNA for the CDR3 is TGTGCCAGCAGCCCACGACCAGGCGGTAATTCACCCCTCCACTTT.

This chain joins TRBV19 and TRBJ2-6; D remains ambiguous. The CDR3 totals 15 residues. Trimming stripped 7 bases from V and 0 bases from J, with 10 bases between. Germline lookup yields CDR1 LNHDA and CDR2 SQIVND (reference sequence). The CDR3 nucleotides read TGTGCCAGTATCGGCGGAAACTCTGGGGCCAACGTCCTGACTTTC. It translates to CASIGGNSGANVLTF.

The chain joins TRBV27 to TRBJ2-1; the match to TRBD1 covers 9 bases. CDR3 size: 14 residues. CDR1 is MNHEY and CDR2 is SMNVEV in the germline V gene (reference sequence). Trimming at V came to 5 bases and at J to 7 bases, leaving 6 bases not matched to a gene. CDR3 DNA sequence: TGTGCCAGCAGTCTGGGACAGGGTTCGAATGAGCAGTTCTTC. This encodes CASSLGQGSNEQFF.

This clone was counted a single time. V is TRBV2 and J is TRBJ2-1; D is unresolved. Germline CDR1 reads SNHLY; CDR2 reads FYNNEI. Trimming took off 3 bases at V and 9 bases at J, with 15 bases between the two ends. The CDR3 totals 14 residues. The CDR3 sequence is CASSEISAHGEQFF. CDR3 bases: TGTGCCAGCAGTGAGATCTCGGCTCACGGTGAGCAGTTCTTC. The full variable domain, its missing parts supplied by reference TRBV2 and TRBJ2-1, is EPEVTQTPSHQVTQMGQEVILRCVPISNHLYFYWYRQILGQKVEFLVSFYNNEISEKSEIFDDQFSVERPDGSNFTLKIRSTKLEDSAMYFCASSEISAHGEQFFGPGTRLTVL.

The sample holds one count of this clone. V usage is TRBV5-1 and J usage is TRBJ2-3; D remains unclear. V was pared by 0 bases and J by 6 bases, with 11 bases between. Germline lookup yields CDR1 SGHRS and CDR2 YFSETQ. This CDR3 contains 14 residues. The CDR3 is CASSLGATADTQYF. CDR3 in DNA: TGCGCCAGCAGCTTGGGTGCTACCGCGGATACGCAGTATTTT.

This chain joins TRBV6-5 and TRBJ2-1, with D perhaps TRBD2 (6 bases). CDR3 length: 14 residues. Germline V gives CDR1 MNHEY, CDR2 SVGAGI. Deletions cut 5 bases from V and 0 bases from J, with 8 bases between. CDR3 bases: TGTGCCAGCAGTCGGGGGAACTCCTACAATGAGCAGTTCTTC. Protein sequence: CASSRGNSYNEQFF.